One sample yielded the 25 T cell receptor beta chains listed below, sequenced in a study of blood T cell repertoires in COVID-19 (dated by TCRdb to the early 2020s). Library creation used the immunoSEQ multiplex PCR assay. As stored in TCRdb, this immuneACCESS dataset retains in-frame rearrangements with V and J assigned. A fraction of the clones does not appear; measured against another copy, unresolved V genes explain less than half of the discrepancy, and the remainder lacks a known reason. This sample holds around 100,000 clones; about 74% were observed only once. Over 3.5% of the sample lies in the top ten. Sequences were obtained from peripheral blood. The receptor set was obtained from a man in his 70s with COVID-19, enrolled during active disease.

The chain carries TRBV7-9 and TRBJ1-4; tentatively, D is TRBD1 (6 bases). Germline CDR1 SEHNR, CDR2 FQNEAQ (reference sequence). This CDR3 is built from 19 residues. V gave up 1 base and J gave up 0 bases, with 18 bases separating them. CDR3: CASSLVGGAGSTTNEKLFF. In nucleotides, the CDR3 is TGTGCCAGCAGCTTAGTTGGGGGGGCGGGGTCTACAACTAATGAAAAACTGTTTTTT.

The chain joins TRBV28 to TRBJ1-1; D may be TRBD1 (5 bases). V lost 5 bases and J 1 base, leaving 14 bases between the germline ends. The V gene's germline CDR1 is MDHEN and CDR2 SYDVKM. The CDR3 spans 15 residues. DNA for the CDR3: TGTGCCAGCAGTGCTGGGGGGGTGGGGAACACTGAAGCTTTCTTT. Translated, it gives CASSAGGVGNTEAFF. The whole variable domain, filled in from reference TRBV28 and TRBJ1-1, reads DVKVTQSSRYLVKRTGEKVFLECVQDMDHENMFWYRQDPGLGLRLIYFSYDVKMKEKGDIPEGYSVSREKKERFSLILESASTNQTSMYLCASSAGGVGNTEAFFGQGTRLTVV.

This clone appeared once. J is TRBJ2-1 and V is TRBV30; possible D gene TRBD2, 6 bases. The CDR3 has 15 amino acids. CDR1 is GTSNPN and CDR2 is SVGIG in the germline V gene (reference sequence). V was shortened by 0 bases and J by 4 bases, with 13 bases between the two germline ends. The CDR3 DNA reads as TGTGCCTGGAGTGTACCAGGGAGGATTTACAATGAGCAGTTCTTC. This encodes CAWSVPGRIYNEQFF.

The rearrangement joins TRBV5-8 to TRBJ2-7; 8 nucleotides agree with TRBD1. The CDR3 is 15 residues long. Germline CDR1 and CDR2: SGHTS and YDEGEE. V was clipped by 2 bases and J by 2 bases; unmatched bases: 6. The CDR3 loop reads CASSFGGTGAYEQYF. The CDR3 bases are TGTGCCAGCAGCTTCGGAGGGACAGGAGCCTACGAGCAGTACTTC.

This chain links TRBV7-9 with TRBJ2-1, with TRBD2 as a possible D gene (6 bases). CDR1 and CDR2 from the germline V gene are SEHNR and FQNEAQ (reference sequence). Trimming removed 1 base at V and 9 bases at J, with 7 bases between. The CDR3 is made up of 12 amino acids. CDR3 protein: CASSLDSGEQFF. In DNA form, the CDR3 reads TGTGCCAGCAGCTTAGATAGCGGTGAGCAGTTCTTC.

V usage is TRBV7-3 and J usage is TRBJ2-5, with unresolved D. This CDR3 comprises 13 residues. Trimming took 3 bases from V and 2 from J, leaving 7 bases between them. Germline CDR1 is SGHTA and CDR2 is FQGTGA. CDR3 in amino acids: CASSFGQQETQYF. Written as DNA, the CDR3 is TGTGCCAGCAGCTTTGGGCAGCAAGAGACCCAGTACTTC.

The CDR3 DNA is TGTGCCAGCAGCTTGGATAGCGGGAGCTCCTACAATGAGCAGTTCTTC. Residues: CASSLDSGSSYNEQFF. The chain joins TRBV11-2 to TRBJ2-1, with 9 bases aligning to TRBD2. The CDR3 consists of 16 residues. CDR1 is SGHAT and CDR2 is FQNNGV in the germline V gene. V shed 3 bases, J shed 0 bases, and the junction held 3 bases outside the gene matches.

This clone occurred many times. The chain recombines TRBV6-6 with TRBJ2-1, with 9 positions matching TRBD1. Germline CDR1 reads MNHNY; CDR2 reads SVGAGI (reference sequence). CDR3 length: 17 residues. Trimming cost V 5 bases and J 1 base; bases outside gene matches: 9. CDR3 nucleotides: TGTGCCAGCAGTCCGACAGGGGGTGGGCTTTCCTACAATGAGCAGTTCTTC. Translating gives CASSPTGGGLSYNEQFF.

This clone was picked up a small number of times. This chain uses TRBV24-1 with TRBJ1-5; no reliable D call. The germline V and J ends were trimmed by 4 bases and 7 bases, with 13 bases remaining between them. This CDR3 region has 14 residues. Per the germline V gene, CDR1 is KGHDR and CDR2 is SFDVKD. The CDR3 spells CATSESLRGQPQHF. In DNA, the CDR3 is TGTGCCACCAGTGAGTCCCTACGAGGACAGCCCCAGCATTTT.

This chain connects TRBV24-1 to TRBJ1-2, with TRBD1 matching 7 bases. Unmatched junction bases numbered 7, after V lost 3 bases and J lost 4 bases. The CDR3 spans 15 residues. Germline values: CDR1 KGHDR, CDR2 SFDVKD. CDR3 sequence reads: CATSDAPGGSYGYTF. The CDR3 DNA reads TGTGCCACCAGTGATGCCCCAGGGGGATCCTATGGCTACACCTTC.

This chain uses TRBV7-2 with TRBJ2-1, with 8 positions matching TRBD2. Germline loops: CDR1 SGHTA, CDR2 FQGNSA. CDR3 size: 15 residues. V was pared by 2 bases and J by 10 bases, with 10 bases of the junction left unmatched. The CDR3, as DNA: TGTGCCAGCAGCTTACGGCGGGGGGCAGCATCGGAGCAGTTCTTC. This gives the protein CASSLRRGAASEQFF.

V gene TRBV18 combines with J gene TRBJ1-4; 8 bases fit TRBD1. Per the germline V gene, CDR1 is KGHSH and CDR2 is LQKENI. Trimming removed 6 bases from V and 6 bases from J; junction bases left unmatched: 6. The CDR3 contains 14 residues. CDR3 loop: CASSPGQGDEKLFF. CDR3 nucleotide sequence: TGTGCCAGCTCCCCAGGACAGGGTGATGAAAAACTGTTTTTT.

This rearrangement joins TRBV4-2 to TRBJ1-2; tentatively, D is TRBD1 (5 bases). The CDR3 consists of 13 residues. Trimming removed 0 bases from V and 3 bases from J, with 5 bases in between. The germline CDR1 and CDR2 sequences are LGHNA and YNFKEQ. The DNA of the CDR3 is TGTGCCAGCAGCCAAGACAGGGACTATGGCTACACCTTC. Its translation is CASSQDRDYGYTF.

This clone was picked up a small number of times. The V gene is TRBV6-5, the J gene TRBJ2-7, with 15 bases matching TRBD2. Trimming at V came to 5 bases and at J to 4 bases, leaving 3 bases not matched to a gene. The CDR3 has 15 residues. Germline V lookup: CDR1 MNHEY, CDR2 SVGAGI. This CDR3 is CASSRTSGRGYEQYF. Here the CDR3 DNA reads TGTGCCAGCAGTCGGACTAGCGGGAGGGGGTACGAGCAGTACTTC.

V and J are TRBV11-3 and TRBJ2-1; D is possibly TRBD2 (5 bases). Trimming removed 5 bases at V and 7 bases at J, with 15 bases between. Germline lookup yields CDR1 SGHNT and CDR2 YENEEA. CDR3 length: 14 amino acids. CDR3 sequence reads: CASSDRMGVNEQFF. CDR3 DNA sequence: TGTGCCAGCAGCGACCGTATGGGAGTTAATGAGCAGTTCTTC.

V and J are TRBV7-9 and TRBJ2-3; 13 bases match TRBD2. The CDR3 totals 17 residues. Germline lookup yields CDR1 SEHNR and CDR2 FQNEAQ (reference sequence). V was pared by 3 bases and J by 4 bases, with 7 bases of the junction left unmatched. CDR3 DNA: TGTGCCAGCAGCTTTAGGCGGACTAGCGGGAGATCAGATACGCAGTATTTT. As protein: CASSFRRTSGRSDTQYF.

The CDR3 DNA is TGTGCCAGCAGCGAATGGGACAGGGGCTCTGGAAACACCATATATTTT. Encoded protein: CASSEWDRGSGNTIYF. The chain employs TRBV13 and TRBJ1-3, with 10 positions matching TRBD1. The CDR3 is 16 residues long. V lost 5 bases, J lost 0 bases, and 4 bases stayed unmatched. The V gene's germline CDR1 is PRHDT and CDR2 FYEKMQ (reference sequence).

The J gene is TRBJ2-2, the V gene TRBV24-1; TRBD1 agrees at 10 bases. The germline V gene encodes CDR1 KGHDR and CDR2 SFDVKD. V shed 0 bases, J shed 7 bases, and the junction held 7 bases outside the gene matches. The CDR3 sequence is 17 residues long. CDR3 region: CATSDLSWDRGGGELFF. CDR3 in DNA: TGTGCCACCAGTGATTTGTCATGGGACAGGGGTGGCGGGGAGCTGTTTTTT.

The chain combines TRBV9 with TRBJ1-1; TRBD1 might be the D (6 bases). Trimming left V 0 bases short and J 3 bases short, with 9 bases between. The germline V gene encodes CDR1 SGDLS and CDR2 YYNGEE. There are 14 residues in the CDR3. CDR3 bases: TGTGCCAGCAGCGTAGAGGGGGTTGACACTGAAGCTTTCTTT. Residues: CASSVEGVDTEAFF.

As to this clone: One end of the junction is discordant with germline, which a read error may explain. The rearrangement links TRBV7-7 to TRBJ2-7; 11 bases match TRBD1. Germline V gene sequence: CDR1 SSHAT, CDR2 FNYEAQ (reference sequence). The CDR3 totals 14 residues. CDR3 amino acids: CASSSSGTGGEQYF. CDR3 DNA: TGTGCTAGCAGCTCATCCGGGACAGGGGGCGAGCAGTACTTC.

This chain joins TRBV9 and TRBJ1-5, with 7 bases lining up with TRBD1. CDR3 length: 19 amino acids. Trimming at V came to 3 bases and at J to 1 base, leaving 16 bases not matched to a gene. Germline CDR1 SGDLS, CDR2 YYNGEE. CDR3 sequence (DNA): TGTGCCAGCAGCGGCCCTTCCAGGGGGATTTCGGGAAGCAATCAGCCCCAGCATTTT. Protein product: CASSGPSRGISGSNQPQHF.

The V and J genes are TRBV27 and TRBJ1-2; unclear D gene. Looked up from germline, CDR1 is MNHEY and CDR2 is SMNVEV (reference sequence). CDR3 length: 13 residues. V was clipped by 3 bases and J by 0 bases, with 5 bases between them. CDR3 nucleotides: TGTGCCAGCAGTTTCGCGGCTAACTATGGCTACACCTTC. Protein sequence: CASSFAANYGYTF.

This chain joins TRBV7-3 and TRBJ2-3; D may be TRBD2 (6 bases). The V end was cut by 11 bases, the J end by 0 bases, with 12 bases between. Per the germline V gene, CDR1 is SGHTA and CDR2 is FQGTGA. The CDR3 sequence is 13 residues long. CDR3 coding DNA: TGTGCCGGCCGGGACTTTAGCACAGATACGCAGTATTTT. Amino acid sequence: CAGRDFSTDTQYF.

The chain links TRBV2 to TRBJ1-5; D is unclear. Germline V gene sequence: CDR1 SNHLY, CDR2 FYNNEI. The length of the CDR3 is 12 residues. The V end lost 2 bases, the J end lost 6 bases, and 5 bases lay between the germline ends. CDR3 amino acids: CASSETSQPQHF. CDR3 coding DNA: TGTGCCAGCAGTGAAACAAGTCAGCCCCAGCATTTT.

The sample holds a few counts of this clone. The chain has TRBV11-2 and TRBJ2-2; tentatively, D is TRBD1 (5 bases). Germline values: CDR1 SGHAT, CDR2 FQNNGV. The CDR3 extends over 14 amino acids. Trimming left V 4 bases short and J 2 bases short, with 8 bases between. The CDR3 protein is CASSSDINTGELFF. CDR3 nucleotide sequence: TGTGCCAGCAGCTCGGACATTAACACCGGGGAGCTGTTTTTT. The full variable domain, rest sourced from reference TRBV11-2 and TRBJ2-2, is EAGVAQSPRYKIIEKRQSVAFWCNPISGHATLYWYQQILGQGPKLLIQFQNNGVVDDSQLPKDRFSAERLKGVDSTLKIQPAKLEDSAVYLCASSSDINTGELFFGEGSRLTVL.